Listed here are 24 T cell receptor beta chains from one sample, sequenced in a study of T cells after yellow fever vaccination. TCRdb used MiXCR to reprocess the 5' RACE reads, holding one entry per CDR3 protein. The sample gives roughly 250,000 distinct CDR3 sequences, 10% to 15% of which show up once; 0.5% to 0.6% is in the top ten. The specimen comprised CD4+ T cells sorted from PBMCs, sampled 45 days after the yellow fever booster vaccination. All receptors come from a young man who received the YFV17D yellow fever vaccine.

This clonotype appeared a few times. The gene calls are TRBV5-8 and TRBJ2-7; D call uncertain. The V end lost 1 base, the J end lost 0 bases, and 11 bases lay between the germline ends. This CDR3 spans 15 amino acids. CDR1 and CDR2 from the germline V gene are SGHTS and YDEGEE. CDR3 DNA sequence: TGTGCCAGCAGCTTGATTCCCCTCCTCTCCTACGAGCAGTACTTC. Its translation is CASSLIPLLSYEQYF.

The rearrangement joins TRBV12-3 or TRBV12-4 to TRBJ2-6; 8 bases agree with TRBD1. There are 16 residues in the CDR3. With V trimmed by 6 bases and J by 2 bases, 6 bases remained unmatched. Here the CDR3 DNA reads TGTGCCAGCAGGGGACAGGCCCCCCCTGGGGCCAACGTCCTGACTTTC. Residues: CASRGQAPPGANVLTF.

The chain links TRBV12-3 or TRBV12-4 to TRBJ2-3; D is ambiguous. This CDR3 comprises 11 residues. Trimming removed 5 bases from V and 9 bases from J, with 9 bases in between. CDR3: CASSRGGTQYF. DNA for the CDR3: TGTGCCAGCAGTCGAGGTGGGACGCAGTATTTT.

The table lists this clonotype with a few counts. This rearrangement joins TRBV20-1 to TRBJ2-5; TRBD2 aligns across 14 bases. Germline V gene data show CDR1 as DFQATT and CDR2 as SNEGSKA (reference sequence). This CDR3 comprises 15 residues. After removal of 6 bases from V and 6 bases from J, the junction contained 9 bases not matched to a gene. CDR3 amino acids: CSASTSGRATKTQYF. CDR3 DNA sequence: TGCAGTGCGTCGACTAGCGGGAGGGCTACTAAGACCCAGTACTTC.

The genes are TRBV7-2 and TRBJ2-7; 8 positions agree with TRBD2. The CDR3 is 15 amino acids. The germline V gene has CDR1 SGHTA and CDR2 FQGNSA. V dropped 4 bases and J dropped 7; count of bases not matched to a gene: 12. The CDR3 here is CASSSRGGLGREQYF. CDR3 DNA sequence: TGTGCCAGCAGCTCACGCGGGGGGCTAGGGAGGGAGCAGTACTTC.

The chain joins TRBV20-1 to TRBJ2-3; TRBD2 aligns across 10 bases. The germline V gene encodes CDR1 DFQATT and CDR2 SNEGSKA (reference sequence). The CDR3 is 16 residues long. V was clipped by 5 bases and J by 3 bases; unmatched bases: 11. CDR3: CSAPPASGRLTDTQYF. CDR3 DNA sequence: TGCAGTGCTCCCCCCGCTAGCGGGAGACTTACAGATACGCAGTATTTT.

CDR3: CASSLTRAGVDEQYF. DNA for the CDR3: TGCGCCAGCAGCTTGACGCGAGCGGGAGTAGACGAGCAGTACTTC. The rearrangement joins TRBV5-1 to TRBJ2-7, with 8 bases identical to TRBD2. The CDR3 spans 15 residues. Unmatched junction bases numbered 8, after V lost 1 base and J lost 5 bases. Germline-derived CDR1 and CDR2 are SGHRS and YFSETQ.

DNA for the CDR3: TGTGCCAGCGGAGAGATTTTGGGTGGCAAGAACTCCTACAATGAGCAGTTCTTC. As protein: CASGEILGGKNSYNEQFF. The chain carries TRBV25-1 and TRBJ2-1, with unresolved D. The V end lost 8 bases, the J end lost 0 bases, and 23 bases lay between the germline ends. The germline V gene encodes CDR1 MGHDK and CDR2 SYGVNS. There are 18 residues in the CDR3.

This clonotype was counted between two and nine times. The chain uses TRBV20-1 and TRBJ2-2; D possibly corresponds to TRBD2 (5 bases). Germline-derived CDR1 and CDR2 are DFQATT and SNEGSKA (reference sequence). CDR3 length: 14 amino acids. The V and J ends lost 2 bases and 2 bases respectively, with 9 bases between them. The CDR3 DNA follows: TGCAGTGCTAGAAGAGGGTCTAACACCGGGGAGCTGTTTTTT. Its translation is CSARRGSNTGELFF.

The sample holds many counts of this clonotype. The chain employs TRBV6-5 and TRBJ2-3; tentative D call: TRBD2 (6 bases). The CDR3 is made up of 16 amino acids. Looked up from germline, CDR1 is MNHEY and CDR2 is SVGAGI. The germline V and J ends were trimmed by 3 bases and 0 bases, with 13 bases remaining between them. As DNA, the CDR3 is TGTGCCAGCAGTTATGGGGGAGGCTCTAGCACAGATACGCAGTATTTT. This translates into CASSYGGGSSTDTQYF.

This chain links TRBV3-1 with TRBJ2-4, with D perhaps matching TRBD2 (5 bases). The CDR3 is 15 amino acids. Germline V gene lookup returns CDR1 LGHDT and CDR2 YNNKEL (reference sequence). The V end was cut by 3 bases, the J end by 9 bases, with 18 bases between. In DNA, the CDR3 is TGTGCCAGCAGCCATCGAGGGCTAGCCCGAACCATTCAGTACTTC. It specifies CASSHRGLARTIQYF.

V usage is TRBV19 and J usage is TRBJ2-7, with 7 bases identical to TRBD1. V dropped 5 bases and J dropped 5; count of bases not matched to a gene: 6. The CDR3 loop spans 13 amino acids. From germline, CDR1 is LNHDA and CDR2 SQIVND (reference sequence). CDR3 bases: TGTGCCAGTAGTCTCGGGACAGCTAACGAGCAGTACTTC. Residues: CASSLGTANEQYF.

CDR3 amino acids: CASSPPGSSGNTIYF. In DNA form, the CDR3 reads TGTGCCAGCAGTCCACCCGGGTCTTCTGGAAACACCATATATTTT. The genes are TRBV7-8 and TRBJ1-3, with unresolved D. This CDR3 region has 15 residues. Germline values: CDR1 SGHVS, CDR2 FQNEAQ. V lost 6 bases and J 1 base, leaving 13 bases between the germline ends.

In its sample, this clonotype was seen a few times. The CDR3 is CASSQVRTGTGGTQQFF. Here the CDR3 DNA reads TGTGCCAGCAGCCAAGTACGAACCGGGACAGGAGGGACTCAGCAGTTCTTC. The chain combines TRBV4-2 with TRBJ2-1; 8 bases align to TRBD1. Germline V gene data show CDR1 as LGHNA and CDR2 as YNFKEQ. This CDR3 is built from 17 residues. V dropped 1 base and J dropped 11; count of bases not matched to a gene: 16.

This clonotype has only a few counts. The chain links TRBV5-1 to TRBJ2-3; 7 nucleotides line up with TRBD1. V was pared by 4 bases and J by 2 bases, with 10 bases of the junction left unmatched. This CDR3 spans 16 amino acids. CDR1 is SGHRS, CDR2 YFSETQ, per germline. CDR3 nucleotide sequence: TGCGCCAGCAGCCAACAGGGGACGGCGATCACAGATACGCAGTATTTT. It translates to CASSQQGTAITDTQYF.

This clonotype appeared a few times. V and J are TRBV5-1 and TRBJ2-7; D is ambiguous. This CDR3 comprises 13 residues. The germline CDR1 and CDR2 sequences are SGHRS and YFSETQ. V dropped 4 bases and J dropped 3 bases, with 11 bases sitting between them. The CDR3 region is CASSVSPFYEQYF. CDR3 sequence (DNA): TGCGCCAGCAGCGTGAGTCCCTTCTACGAGCAGTACTTC.

This clonotype occurred a few times. This chain connects TRBV20-1 to TRBJ2-1; tentatively, D is TRBD1 (5 bases). The length of the CDR3 is 16 residues. Germline values: CDR1 DFQATT, CDR2 SNEGSKA (reference sequence). Deletions cut 5 bases from V and 0 bases from J, with 17 bases between. CDR3 region: CSAYRSGRSSYNEQFF. The CDR3 bases are TGCAGTGCTTACAGGTCCGGAAGAAGCTCCTACAATGAGCAGTTCTTC.

The rearrangement uses TRBV20-1 and TRBJ1-1; TRBD1 matches 8 bases. Germline CDR1 and CDR2: DFQATT and SNEGSKA (reference sequence). This CDR3 has 15 amino acids. V lost 1 base and J lost 1; bases outside the gene matches: 5. CDR3 loop: CSARGQGARNTEAFF. DNA of the CDR3: TGCAGTGCTAGAGGGCAGGGGGCGCGGAACACTGAAGCTTTCTTT.

The chain links TRBV7-9 to TRBJ2-4, with TRBD2 matching over 7 bases. CDR1 SEHNR and CDR2 FQNEAQ come from the germline V gene (reference sequence). There are 15 residues in the CDR3. V lost 10 bases and J lost 8; bases outside the gene matches: 17. The CDR3 spells CATRWGGTSSDIQYF. CDR3 sequence (DNA): TGTGCCACCCGATGGGGGGGGACTTCGTCGGACATTCAGTACTTC. Based on the CDR3 plus reference TRBV7-9 and TRBJ2-4, the full variable domain is DTGVSQNPRHKITKRGQNVTFRCDPISEHNRLYWYRQTLGQGPEFLTYFQNEAQLEKSRLLSDRFSAERPKGSFSTLEIQRTEQGDSAMYLCATRWGGTSSDIQYFGAGTRLSVL.

This clonotype was recorded a few times. One end of the junction fails to match germline, which may point to a read error. The chain couples TRBV14 to TRBJ2-1; 9 positions agree with TRBD2. CDR3 length: 12 amino acids. Germline lookup yields CDR1 SGHDN and CDR2 FVKESK. The CDR3 DNA is TGTGCCAGCAGCTCAGCGGGAGGCAGCCTGATCTTC. Translation: CASSSAGGSLIF.

V and J are TRBV6-5 and TRBJ2-1, with D maybe TRBD2 (7 bases). CDR3 length: 15 amino acids. The germline V gene has CDR1 MNHEY and CDR2 SVGAGI. Between the trimmed V and J ends, which lost 2 bases and 4 bases, there was a span of 12 bases. The CDR3 loop is CASSYTGGSYNEQFF. In nucleotides, the CDR3 is TGTGCCAGCAGTTACACGGGGGGCAGTTACAATGAGCAGTTCTTC.

This clonotype was recorded many times. The chain joins TRBV6-2 or TRBV6-3 to TRBJ2-3, with 9 positions matching TRBD1. Germline V CDR1 and CDR2: MNHEY, SVGEGT. Germline trimming cut 8 bases from V and 7 bases from J; bases unmatched to any gene: 10. The CDR3 has 14 residues. In DNA, the CDR3 is TGTGCCAGCGGTAAAACAGGGGGCGCGAATACGCAGTATTTT. Protein: CASGKTGGANTQYF.

V usage is TRBV12-3 or TRBV12-4 and J usage is TRBJ2-1, with D possibly being TRBD2 (6 bases). This CDR3 comprises 15 residues. V was pared by 3 bases and J by 3 bases, with 12 bases between. The CDR3 DNA follows: TGTGCCAGCAGTTTTGTGTCGGGGGACTACAATGAGCAGTTCTTC. This translates into CASSFVSGDYNEQFF.

This clonotype occurred a few times. This rearrangement joins TRBV20-1 to TRBJ2-7, with 14 bases matching TRBD2. Germline CDR1 DFQATT, CDR2 SNEGSKA (reference sequence). The J segment lost 4 bases and the V segment lost 6 bases, leaving 11 bases of the junction unmatched. This CDR3 is 16 amino acids long. In DNA form, the CDR3 reads TGCAGTGCCTTCCGGACTAGCGGGGGGCTGGCTTACGAGCAGTACTTC. Translation: CSAFRTSGGLAYEQYF.